A selection of T cell receptor beta chains follows, all from one sample in a study of CXCR3-negative and CXCR3-positive naive CD8 T cells. TCRdb reworked the 5' RACE reads into one entry per CDR3 protein, no DNA. The sample table sets out around 80,000 distinct CDR3 sequences. Sequencing input: naive CXCR3+ CD8+ T cells from blood. The receptors derive from a human donor in good health. Some clones in this sample may be carry-over from other donors' samples. Both conserved end residues are part of each CDR3.

cdr3_aa	v_call	j_call
CSVEDPGEEQFF	TRBV29-1	TRBJ2-1
CASSDLGQGETQYF	TRBV2	TRBJ2-5
CASAQEGAYNEQFF	TRBV5-6	TRBJ2-1
CASSFGQGLYEQYF	TRBV5-5	TRBJ2-7
CSAKFGTPYSNQPQHF	TRBV20-1	TRBJ1-5
CASSLPEVNEQFF	TRBV28	TRBJ2-1
CASSAISAEQFF	TRBV5-6	TRBJ2-1
CASSQFWTSPMFF	TRBV14	TRBJ2-1
CASSEQGRVGELFF	TRBV9	TRBJ2-2
CATRGGTYTEAFF	TRBV2	TRBJ1-1
CASSFRGGNEKLFF	TRBV5-5	TRBJ1-4
CASSWGVANEQFF	TRBV5-5	TRBJ2-1
CASSFSRREEKLFF	TRBV12-3/TRBV12-4	TRBJ1-4
CASSWGPVETQYF	TRBV12-3/TRBV12-4	TRBJ2-5
CATSRVGGTGELFF	TRBV15	TRBJ2-2
CASSQEQGASGTEAFF	TRBV4-2	TRBJ1-1
CASTLYYEQYF	TRBV5-1	TRBJ2-7
CASSLLDWATQYF	TRBV28	TRBJ2-5
CASRGLAGRWGEQFF	TRBV6-1	TRBJ2-1
CASSLEMHGDEQFF	TRBV5-1	TRBJ2-1
CASSLGTGTNYGYTF	TRBV5-1	TRBJ1-2
CASSLGAGDGCTF	TRBV5-1	TRBJ1-2
CASSSAVDRPSSYEQYF	TRBV7-9	TRBJ2-7
CASSYSGLLAGVYNEQFF	TRBV6-2/TRBV6-3	TRBJ2-1
CSVTDRGLKGEQFF	TRBV29-1	TRBJ2-1
CASRLTSWEFNEQFF	TRBV3-1	TRBJ2-1
CSVERPNEQFF	TRBV29-1	TRBJ2-1
CATSTGAGELFF	TRBV5-4	TRBJ2-2
CASSQGTGSGANVLTF	TRBV14	TRBJ2-6
CASSIRIKRDSEKLFF	TRBV21-1	TRBJ1-4
CSASPPRDSYEQYF	TRBV20-1	TRBJ2-7
CASSLWGAANQETQYF	TRBV28	TRBJ2-5